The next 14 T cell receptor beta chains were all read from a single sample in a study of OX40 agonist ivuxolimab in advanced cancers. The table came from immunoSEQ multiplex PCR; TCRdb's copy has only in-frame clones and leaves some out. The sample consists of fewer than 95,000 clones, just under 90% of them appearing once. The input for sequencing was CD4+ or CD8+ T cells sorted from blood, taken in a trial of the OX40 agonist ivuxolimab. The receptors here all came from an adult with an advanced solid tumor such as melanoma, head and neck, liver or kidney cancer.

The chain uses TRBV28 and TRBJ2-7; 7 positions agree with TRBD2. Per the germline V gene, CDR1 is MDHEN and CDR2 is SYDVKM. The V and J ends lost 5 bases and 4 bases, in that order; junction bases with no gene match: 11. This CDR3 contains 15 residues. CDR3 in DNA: TGTGCCAGCAGTCCCTTAGCGGGTAGATTTTACGAGCAGTACTTC. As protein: CASSPLAGRFYEQYF.

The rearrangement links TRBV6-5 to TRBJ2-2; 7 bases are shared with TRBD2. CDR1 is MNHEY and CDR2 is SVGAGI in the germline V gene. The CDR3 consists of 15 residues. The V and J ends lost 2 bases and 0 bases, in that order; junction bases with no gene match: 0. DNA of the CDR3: TGTGCCAGCAGTTACCTAGCGGCGAACACCGGGGAGCTGTTTTTT. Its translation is CASSYLAANTGELFF.

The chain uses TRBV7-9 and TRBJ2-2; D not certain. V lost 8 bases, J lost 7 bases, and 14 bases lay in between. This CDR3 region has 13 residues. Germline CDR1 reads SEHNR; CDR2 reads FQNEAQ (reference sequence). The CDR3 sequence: CASRAATLGELFF. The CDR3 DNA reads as TGTGCCAGCCGCGCGGCGACCCTCGGGGAGCTGTTTTTT.

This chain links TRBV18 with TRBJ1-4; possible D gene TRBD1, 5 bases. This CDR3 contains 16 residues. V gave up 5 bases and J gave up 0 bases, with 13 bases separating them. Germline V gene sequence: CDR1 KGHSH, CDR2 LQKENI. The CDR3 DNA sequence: TGTGCCAGCTCAAGAGGCCAGGGCGCAACTAATGAAAAACTGTTTTTT. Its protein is CASSRGQGATNEKLFF.

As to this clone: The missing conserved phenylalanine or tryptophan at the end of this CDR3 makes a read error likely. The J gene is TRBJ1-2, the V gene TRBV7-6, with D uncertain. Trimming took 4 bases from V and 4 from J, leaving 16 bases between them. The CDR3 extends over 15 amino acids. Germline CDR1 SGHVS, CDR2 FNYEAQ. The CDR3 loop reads CASSSSVGLFYGYTL. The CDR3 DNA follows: TGTGCCAGCAGCTCGTCGGTTGGATTGTTCTATGGCTACACCCTC.

The CDR3 region is CASGGPLAREQFF. The CDR3 nucleotides are TGTGCCAGCGGCGGCCCACTAGCCAGGGAGCAGTTCTTC. The V gene is TRBV27, the J gene TRBJ2-1, with a weak D call TRBD2 (6 bases). The CDR3 is 13 amino acids. CDR1 is MNHEY and CDR2 is SMNVEV in the germline V gene (reference sequence). The V end was cut by 8 bases, the J end by 10 bases, with 18 bases between.

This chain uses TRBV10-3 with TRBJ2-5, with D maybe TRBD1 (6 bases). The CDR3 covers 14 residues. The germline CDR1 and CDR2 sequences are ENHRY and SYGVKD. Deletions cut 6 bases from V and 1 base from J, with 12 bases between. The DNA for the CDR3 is TGTGCCATCAGCCAGATGACAGGCCAAGAGACCCAGTACTTC. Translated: CAISQMTGQETQYF.

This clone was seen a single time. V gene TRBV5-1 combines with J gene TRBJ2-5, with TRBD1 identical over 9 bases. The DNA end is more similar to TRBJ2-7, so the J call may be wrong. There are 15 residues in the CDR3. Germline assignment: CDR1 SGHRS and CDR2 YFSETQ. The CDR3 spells CASSQTGGYSYEQYF. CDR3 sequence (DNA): TGCGCCAGCAGCCAGACAGGGGGGTACTCCTACGAGCAGTACTTC.

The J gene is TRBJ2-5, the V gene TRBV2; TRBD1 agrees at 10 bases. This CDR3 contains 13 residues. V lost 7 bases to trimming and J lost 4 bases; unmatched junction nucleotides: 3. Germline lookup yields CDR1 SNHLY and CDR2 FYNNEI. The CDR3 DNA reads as TGTGCCAGCACCCGGGACAGGGGAGAGACCCAGTACTTC. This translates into CASTRDRGETQYF.

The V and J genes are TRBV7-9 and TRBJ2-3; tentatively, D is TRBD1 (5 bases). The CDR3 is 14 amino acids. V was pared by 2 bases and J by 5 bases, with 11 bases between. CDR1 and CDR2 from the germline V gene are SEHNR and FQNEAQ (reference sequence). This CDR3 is CASSLQGAGDTQYF. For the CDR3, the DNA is TGTGCCAGCAGCTTACAAGGGGCTGGAGATACGCAGTATTTT.

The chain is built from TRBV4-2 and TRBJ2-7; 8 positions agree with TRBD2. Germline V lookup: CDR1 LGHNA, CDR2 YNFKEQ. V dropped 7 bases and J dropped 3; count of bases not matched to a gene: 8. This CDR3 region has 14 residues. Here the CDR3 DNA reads TGTGCCAGCAACCCGGGGACTAGTGACTACGAGCAGTACTTC. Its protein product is CASNPGTSDYEQYF.

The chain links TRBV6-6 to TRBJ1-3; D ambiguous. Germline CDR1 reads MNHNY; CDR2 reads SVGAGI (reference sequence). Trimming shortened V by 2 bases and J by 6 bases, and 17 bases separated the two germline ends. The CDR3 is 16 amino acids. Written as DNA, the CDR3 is TGTGCCAGCAGTTACGGGTCGAGTTTGCGGAAAAACACCATATATTTT. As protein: CASSYGSSLRKNTIYF.

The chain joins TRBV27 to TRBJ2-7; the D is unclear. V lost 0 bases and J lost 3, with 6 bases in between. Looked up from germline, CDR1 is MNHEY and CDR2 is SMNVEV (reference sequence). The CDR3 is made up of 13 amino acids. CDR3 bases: TGTGCCAGCAGTTTATCACAGAACTACGAGCAGTACTTC. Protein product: CASSLSQNYEQYF.

CDR3 nucleotides: TGTGCCAGCAGCCCTCTAGCGGGAATCTCCTACGAGCAGTACTTC. Translation gives CASSPLAGISYEQYF. This chain joins TRBV14 and TRBJ2-7, with 9 nucleotides matching TRBD2. The CDR3 length is 15 residues. J was trimmed by 0 bases and V by 4 bases; bases with no gene match: 4. The germline gives CDR1 SGHDN, CDR2 FVKESK.